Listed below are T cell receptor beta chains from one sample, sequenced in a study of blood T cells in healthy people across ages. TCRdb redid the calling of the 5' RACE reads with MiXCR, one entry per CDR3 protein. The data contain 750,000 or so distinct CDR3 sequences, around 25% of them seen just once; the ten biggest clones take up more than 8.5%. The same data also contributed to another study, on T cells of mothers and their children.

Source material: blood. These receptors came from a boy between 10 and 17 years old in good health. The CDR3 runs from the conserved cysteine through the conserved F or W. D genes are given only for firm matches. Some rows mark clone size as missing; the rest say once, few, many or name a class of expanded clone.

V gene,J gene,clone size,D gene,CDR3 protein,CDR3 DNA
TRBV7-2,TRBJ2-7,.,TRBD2,CASSFRRGSTYEQYF,TGTGCCAGCAGCTTCCGACGCGGGAGCACCTACGAGCAGTACTTC
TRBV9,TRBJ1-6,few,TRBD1,CASSALQGSYNSPLHF,TGTGCCAGCAGCGCCCTACAGGGGTCCTATAATTCACCCCTCCACTTT
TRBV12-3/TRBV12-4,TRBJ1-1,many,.,CASSLAYTEAFF,TGTGCCAGCAGTTTAGCCTACACTGAAGCTTTCTTT
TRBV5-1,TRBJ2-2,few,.,CASSLGGVETGELFF,TGCGCCAGCAGCTTGGGAGGGGTTGAAACCGGGGAGCTGTTTTTT
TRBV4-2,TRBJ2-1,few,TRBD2,CASSQVLAGMDEQFF,TGTGCCAGCAGCCAAGTGCTAGCGGGGATGGATGAGCAGTTCTTC
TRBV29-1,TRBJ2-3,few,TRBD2,CSVGKREDYTDTQYF,TGCAGCGTTGGTAAGCGGGAGGACTACACAGATACGCAGTATTTT
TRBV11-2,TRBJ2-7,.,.,CASSGGDPAYEQYF,TGTGCCAGCAGCGGGGGAGACCCAGCCTACGAGCAGTACTTC
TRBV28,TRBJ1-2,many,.,CASRYYGYTF,TGTGCCAGCAGATATTATGGCTACACCTTC
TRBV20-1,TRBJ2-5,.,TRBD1,CSARDLSGGDEETQYF,TGCAGTGCTAGAGATCTCTCAGGGGGCGATGAAGAGACCCAGTACTTC
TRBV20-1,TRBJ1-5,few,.,CSAGGPGPENQPQHF,TGCAGTGCTGGGGGACCGGGGCCCGAAAATCAGCCCCAGCATTTT
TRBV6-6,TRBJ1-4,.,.,CASSYLAIRLFF,TGTGCCAGCAGTTACCTGGCCATAAGGTTGTTTTTT
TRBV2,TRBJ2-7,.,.,CASSVYQLRTDSYEQYF,TGTGCCAGCAGTGTTTATCAACTGAGGACGGATTCCTACGAGCAGTACTTC
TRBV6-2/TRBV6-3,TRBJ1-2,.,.,CASFSRYGYTF,TGTGCCAGCTTTTCGCGCTATGGCTACACCTTC
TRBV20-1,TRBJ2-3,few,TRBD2,CSASRREGPLDTQYF,TGCAGTGCTAGCCGGCGGGAGGGCCCTCTGGATACGCAGTATTTT
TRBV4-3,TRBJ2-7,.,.,CASSQDRVLYEQYF,TGCGCCAGCAGCCAAGATAGAGTACTCTACGAGCAGTACTTC
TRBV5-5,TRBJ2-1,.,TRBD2,CASSLWSLAGDDEQFF,TGTGCCAGCAGCCTCTGGAGTCTAGCGGGAGACGATGAGCAGTTCTTC
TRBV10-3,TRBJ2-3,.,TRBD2,CAISPREGTDTQYF,TGTGCCATCAGTCCCCGGGAGGGCACAGATACGCAGTATTTT
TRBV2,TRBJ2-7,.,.,CASREGLPYEQYF,TGTGCCAGCAGAGAAGGATTACCGTACGAGCAGTACTTC
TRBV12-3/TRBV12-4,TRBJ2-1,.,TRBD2,CASLVAGAENEQFF,TGTGCCAGTCTCGTAGCGGGAGCGGAAAATGAGCAGTTCTTC
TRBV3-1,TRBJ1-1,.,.,CASSPGGLTEAFF,TGTGCCAGCAGCCCGGGGGGGCTCACTGAAGCTTTCTTT
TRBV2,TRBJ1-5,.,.,CASNSGSQPQHF,TGTGCCAGCAATTCCGGGAGTCAGCCCCAGCATTTT
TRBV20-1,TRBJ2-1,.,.,CSARRAGAYLTSNEQFF,TGCAGTGCTAGGCGCGCGGGGGCCTACCTCACCTCCAATGAGCAGTTCTTC
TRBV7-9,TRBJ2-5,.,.,CASSFRQGGVETQYF,TGTGCCAGCAGCTTCCGACAGGGCGGGGTAGAGACCCAGTACTTC
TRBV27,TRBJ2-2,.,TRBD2,CASGFSGGPNTGELFF,TGTGCCAGCGGTTTTAGCGGGGGGCCGAACACCGGGGAGCTGTTTTTT
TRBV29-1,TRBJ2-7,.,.,CSVAMGTVGAYYEQYF,TGCAGCGTTGCTATGGGGACGGTGGGCGCCTACTACGAGCAGTACTTC
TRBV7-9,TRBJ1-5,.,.,CASSLARANQPQHF,TGTGCCAGCAGCTTAGCCAGGGCCAATCAGCCCCAGCATTTT
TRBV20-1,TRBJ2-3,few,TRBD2,CSAWTSGSADTQYF,TGCAGTGCTTGGACTAGCGGGAGCGCAGATACGCAGTATTTT
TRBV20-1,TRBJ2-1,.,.,CSAHRIYEQFF,TGCAGTGCCCACCGTATTTATGAGCAGTTCTTC
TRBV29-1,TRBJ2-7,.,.,CSASGRYEQYF,TGCAGCGCCTCAGGAAGGTACGAGCAGTACTTC
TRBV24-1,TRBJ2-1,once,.,CATSDLGTGYNEQFF,TGTGCCACCAGTGATTTAGGGACTGGGTACAATGAGCAGTTCTTC
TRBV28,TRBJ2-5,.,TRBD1,CASRTTGAGETQYF,TGTGCCAGCAGGACGACAGGGGCGGGAGAGACCCAGTACTTC
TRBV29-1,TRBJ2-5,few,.,CSVTGGETQYF,TGCAGCGTTACTGGCGGAGAGACCCAGTACTTC
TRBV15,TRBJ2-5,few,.,CATSRGRDWETQYF,TGTGCCACCAGCAGGGGCAGGGATTGGGAGACCCAGTACTTC
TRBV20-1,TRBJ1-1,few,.,CSARGGAGTEAFF,TGCAGTGCTAGAGGAGGGGCAGGGACTGAAGCTTTCTTT
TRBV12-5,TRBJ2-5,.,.,CASGFTEVPTETQYF,TGTGCTAGTGGTTTCACAGAGGTCCCAACAGAGACCCAGTACTTC
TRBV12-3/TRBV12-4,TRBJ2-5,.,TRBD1,CASSRSSSRTGGRETQYF,TGTGCCAGCAGTAGATCATCTAGTCGAACAGGGGGCAGGGAGACCCAGTACTTC